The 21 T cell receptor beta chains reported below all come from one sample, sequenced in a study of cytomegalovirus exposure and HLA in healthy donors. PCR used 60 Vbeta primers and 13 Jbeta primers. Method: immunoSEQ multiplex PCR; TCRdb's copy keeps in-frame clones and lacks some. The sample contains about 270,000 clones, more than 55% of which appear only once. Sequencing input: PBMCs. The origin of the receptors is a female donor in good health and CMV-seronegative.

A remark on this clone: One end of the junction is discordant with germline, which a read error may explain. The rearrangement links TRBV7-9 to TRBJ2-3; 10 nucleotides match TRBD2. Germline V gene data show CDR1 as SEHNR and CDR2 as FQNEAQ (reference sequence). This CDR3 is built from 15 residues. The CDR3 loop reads CSSSRLAGAADTQYF. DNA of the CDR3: TGTTCCAGCAGCCGCCTAGCGGGAGCCGCAGATACGCAGTATTTT.

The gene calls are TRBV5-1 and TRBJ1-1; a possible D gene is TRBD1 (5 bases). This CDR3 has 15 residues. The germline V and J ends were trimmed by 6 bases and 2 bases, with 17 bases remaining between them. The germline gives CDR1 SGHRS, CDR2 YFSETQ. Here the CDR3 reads CASTLGGSPNTEAFF. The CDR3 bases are TGCGCCAGCACTCTTGGGGGGTCCCCTAACACTGAAGCTTTCTTT.

The CDR3 region is CASSPREGIYGYTF. The CDR3 region has the DNA TGCGCCAGCAGCCCGCGGGAGGGAATCTATGGCTACACCTTC. J is TRBJ1-2 and V is TRBV5-1; D is undetermined. Germline-derived CDR1 and CDR2 are SGHRS and YFSETQ. The CDR3 length is 14 residues. V lost 4 bases and J 4 bases, leaving 14 bases between the germline ends.

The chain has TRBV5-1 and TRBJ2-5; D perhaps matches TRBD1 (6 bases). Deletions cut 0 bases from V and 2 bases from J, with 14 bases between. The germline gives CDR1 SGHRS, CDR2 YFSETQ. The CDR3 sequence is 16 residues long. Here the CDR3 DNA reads TGCGCCAGCAGCTTGGGGTCCGGGACAACACAAGAGACCCAGTACTTC. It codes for CASSLGSGTTQETQYF.

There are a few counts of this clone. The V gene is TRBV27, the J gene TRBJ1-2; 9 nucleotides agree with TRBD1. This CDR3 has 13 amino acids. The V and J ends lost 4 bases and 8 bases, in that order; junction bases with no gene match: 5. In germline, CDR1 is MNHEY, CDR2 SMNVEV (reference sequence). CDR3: CASSYWTGEGYTF. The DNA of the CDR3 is TGTGCCAGCAGTTATTGGACAGGGGAAGGCTACACCTTC.

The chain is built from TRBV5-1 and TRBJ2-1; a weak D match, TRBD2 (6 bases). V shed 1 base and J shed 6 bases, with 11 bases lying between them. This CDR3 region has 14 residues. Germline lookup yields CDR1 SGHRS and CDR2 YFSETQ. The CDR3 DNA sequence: TGCGCCAGCAGCTTGTCCGGACTACCCAATGAGCAGTTCTTC. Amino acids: CASSLSGLPNEQFF.

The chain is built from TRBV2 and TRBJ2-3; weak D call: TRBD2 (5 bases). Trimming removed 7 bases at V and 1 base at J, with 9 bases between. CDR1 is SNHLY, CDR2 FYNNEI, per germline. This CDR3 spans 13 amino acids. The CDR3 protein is CASTLGGTDTQYF. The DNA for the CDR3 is TGTGCCAGCACCCTCGGGGGCACAGATACGCAGTATTTT.

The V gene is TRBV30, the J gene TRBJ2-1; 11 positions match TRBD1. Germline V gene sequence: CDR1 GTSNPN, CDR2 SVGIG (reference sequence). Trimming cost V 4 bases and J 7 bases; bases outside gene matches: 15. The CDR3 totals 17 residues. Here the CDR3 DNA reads TGTGCCTGGAATCGACCCTTGGACAGGGGGCTAGGGAATGAGCAGTTCTTC. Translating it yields CAWNRPLDRGLGNEQFF.

CDR3 coding DNA: TGTGCCAGCAGGGCGGCCTACGAGCAGTACTTC. Translating it yields CASRAAYEQYF. The chain couples TRBV2 to TRBJ2-7, with D uncertain. Per the germline V gene, CDR1 is SNHLY and CDR2 is FYNNEI. V was cut by 6 bases and J by 2 bases, with 5 bases left in between. This CDR3 spans 11 amino acids.

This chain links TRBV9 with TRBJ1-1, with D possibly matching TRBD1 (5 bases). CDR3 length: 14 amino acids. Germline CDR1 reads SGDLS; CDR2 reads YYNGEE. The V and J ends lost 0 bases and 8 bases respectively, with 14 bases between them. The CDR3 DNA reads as TGTGCCAGCAGCGTAGTAGTCCCGGGGGGAGAAGCTTTCTTT. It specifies CASSVVVPGGEAFF.

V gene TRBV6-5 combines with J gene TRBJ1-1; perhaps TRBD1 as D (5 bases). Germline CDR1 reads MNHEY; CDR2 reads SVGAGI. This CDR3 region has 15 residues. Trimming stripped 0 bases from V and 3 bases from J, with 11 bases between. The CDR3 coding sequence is TGTGCCAGCAGTTACTCGATACAAGGGGACACTGAAGCTTTCTTT. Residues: CASSYSIQGDTEAFF.

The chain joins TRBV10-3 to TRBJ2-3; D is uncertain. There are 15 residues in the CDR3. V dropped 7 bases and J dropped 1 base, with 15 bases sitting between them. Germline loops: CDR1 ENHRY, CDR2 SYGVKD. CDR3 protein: CAITENPLGTDTQYF. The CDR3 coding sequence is TGTGCCATCACCGAGAACCCTTTAGGCACAGATACGCAGTATTTT.

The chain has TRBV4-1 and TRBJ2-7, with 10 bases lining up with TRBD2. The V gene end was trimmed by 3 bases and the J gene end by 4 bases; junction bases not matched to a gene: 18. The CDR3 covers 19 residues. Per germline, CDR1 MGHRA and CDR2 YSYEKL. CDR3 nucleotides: TGCGCCAGCAGCCACTTCCCAAAAACTAGCGGGAACACCGCGTACGAGCAGTACTTC. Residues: CASSHFPKTSGNTAYEQYF.

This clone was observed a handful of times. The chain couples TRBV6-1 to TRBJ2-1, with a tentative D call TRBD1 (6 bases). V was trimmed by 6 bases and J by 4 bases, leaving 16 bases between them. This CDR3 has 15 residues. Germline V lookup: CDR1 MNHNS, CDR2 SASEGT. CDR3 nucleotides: TGTGCCAGCAGCCGCGACAGGAGAGGGTACAATGAGCAGTTCTTC. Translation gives CASSRDRRGYNEQFF.

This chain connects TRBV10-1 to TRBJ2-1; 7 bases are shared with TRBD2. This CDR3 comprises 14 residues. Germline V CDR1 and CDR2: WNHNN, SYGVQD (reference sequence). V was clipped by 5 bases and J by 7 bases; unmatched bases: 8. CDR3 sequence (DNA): TGCGCCAGCAGTACTGGCGGGAGTTGGAATGAGCAGTTCTTC. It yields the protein CASSTGGSWNEQFF.

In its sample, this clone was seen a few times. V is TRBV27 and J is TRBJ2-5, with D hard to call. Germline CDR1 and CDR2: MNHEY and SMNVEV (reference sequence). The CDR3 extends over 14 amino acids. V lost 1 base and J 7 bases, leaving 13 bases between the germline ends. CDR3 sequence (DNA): TGTGCCAGCAGTTTATATACCGGGTCGGGGACCCAGTACTTC. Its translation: CASSLYTGSGTQYF.

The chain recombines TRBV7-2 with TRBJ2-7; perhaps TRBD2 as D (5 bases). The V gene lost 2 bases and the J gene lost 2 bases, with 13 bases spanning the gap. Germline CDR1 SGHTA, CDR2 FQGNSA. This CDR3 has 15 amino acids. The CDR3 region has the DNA TGTGCCAGCAGCTTACTAGCCCAAAACGCCTACGAGCAGTACTTC. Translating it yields CASSLLAQNAYEQYF.

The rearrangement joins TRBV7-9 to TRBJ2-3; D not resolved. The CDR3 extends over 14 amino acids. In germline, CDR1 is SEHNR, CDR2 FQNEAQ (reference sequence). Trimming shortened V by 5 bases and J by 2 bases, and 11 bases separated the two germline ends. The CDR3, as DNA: TGTGCCAGCAGCCACGGTTCCCACACAGATACGCAGTATTTT. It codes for CASSHGSHTDTQYF.

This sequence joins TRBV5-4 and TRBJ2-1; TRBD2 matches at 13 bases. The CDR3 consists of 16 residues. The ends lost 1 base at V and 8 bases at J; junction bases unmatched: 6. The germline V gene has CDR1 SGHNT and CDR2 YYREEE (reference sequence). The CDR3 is CASSLKLAGGFHEQFF. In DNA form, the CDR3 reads TGTGCCAGCAGCTTGAAACTAGCGGGAGGGTTCCATGAGCAGTTCTTC. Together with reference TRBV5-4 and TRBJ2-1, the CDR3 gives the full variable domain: ETGVTQSPTHLIKTRGQQVTLRCSSQSGHNTVSWYQQALGQGPQFIFQYYREEENGRGNFPPRFSGLQFPNYSSELNVNALELDDSALYLCASSLKLAGGFHEQFFGPGTRLTVL.

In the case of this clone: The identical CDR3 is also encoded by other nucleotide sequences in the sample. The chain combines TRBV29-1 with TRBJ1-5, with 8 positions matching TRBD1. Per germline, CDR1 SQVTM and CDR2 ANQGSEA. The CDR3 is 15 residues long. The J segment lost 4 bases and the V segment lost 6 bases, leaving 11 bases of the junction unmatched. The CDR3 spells CSVSIGQGTNQPQHF. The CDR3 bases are TGCAGCGTCAGCATCGGACAGGGAACTAATCAGCCCCAGCATTTT.

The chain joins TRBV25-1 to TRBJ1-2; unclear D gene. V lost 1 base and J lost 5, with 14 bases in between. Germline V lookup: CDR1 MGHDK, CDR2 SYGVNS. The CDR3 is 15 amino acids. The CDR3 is CASSESGFSIYGYTF. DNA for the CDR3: TGTGCCAGCAGTGAATCGGGGTTCTCAATATATGGCTACACCTTC.